This TCR beta chain was found in a study of T-cell memory formation after mild COVID-19. Findings and limits, study-wide: Prior to infection, memory already included some responding clones, suggesting cross-reactive memory joined. Later expanders leaned toward CD4+, whereas clones contracting from day 15 to 85 were balanced CD4/CD8.

TCRdb re-analysed the 5' RACE reads in MiXCR, keeping a single row per CDR3 protein. The sample consists of about 470,000 distinct CDR3 sequences, roughly 25% of them appearing once. This clonotype was counted between two and nine times. Its antigen is unknown. This CDR3 is built from 15 residues. Looked up from germline, CDR1 is SGHKS and CDR2 is YYEKEE (reference sequence). The junction had 4 bases not matched to a gene; V was cut back by 3 bases and J by 4 bases. Material for sequencing was PBMCs or a T cell subset sorted from them (not recorded which). The chain recombines TRBV5-5 with TRBJ2-2; 9 bases fit TRBD2. The sequence derives from an adult woman who had mild COVID-19 (a few samples of this study predate the infection). Cell type and time point are not known. The CDR3 DNA is TGTGCCAGCAGCTCGGGACTAGCAGGCACCGGGGAGCTGTTTTTT. As protein: CASSSGLAGTGELFF.